The source of this T cell receptor beta chain is a study of CD8+ T cells in alopecia areata (dated 2018 in TCRdb). Study-wide context: The treated patients, all with moderate-to-severe alopecia areata, were enrolled in an open-label pilot trial of oral tofacitinib given at 5 to 10 mg twice daily. Patients stayed on tofacitinib for 6 to 18 months and then had 6 months of follow-up off drug so that delayed response and recurrence could be assessed. For the treated patients, the SALT score, which quantifies what percentage of scalp surface area is affected, served as the measure of disease severity. The study used high-throughput TCRbeta sequencing to examine T cell clonal expansion in alopecia areata, in both the C3H/HeJ mouse model and human patients. On the human side, TCRbeta sequencing was run on scalp tissue and on sorted CD4+ and CD8+ peripheral blood T cells from healthy controls and from alopecia areata patients with either patchy or totalis/universalis disease. Tofacitinib-treated patients had biopsies at baseline and at 4 and 24 weeks of treatment, with a later scalp biopsy in several patients. Scalp clonality was compared among normal scalp (n=4), patchy alopecia areata scalp (n=8), and alopecia totalis/universalis scalp (n=8). RNA came from the PAXgene miRNA kit for fixed scalp, the miRNeasy kit for PBMCs, and the RNeasy kit for mouse skin. TCRbeta CDR3 regions were amplified by immunoSEQ multiplex PCR using 35 Vbeta forward and 13 Jbeta reverse primers. Broad study findings and their caveats: Tofacitinib significantly lowered scalp clonality and the number of expanded CD8+ clones among the top 100 scalp clones. Compared with normal scalp, lesional scalp, particularly in alopecia totalis/universalis, had higher clonality and more expanded CD8+ clones, which suggests antigenic drive. The treated cohort was small, with a single nonresponder, so links between baseline CD8+ expansion and response need larger studies. Shared TCR sequences between patients were less evident than in mice, which may be partly attributable to HLA diversity in the patient population. Scalp TCR repertoire analysis is complicated because resident alphabeta T cells in normal human skin are also sequenced, whereas mouse skin is dominated by gammadelta T cells. Many expanded lesional clones persisted in scalp and blood during tofacitinib treatment, which may partly explain relapse after stopping treatment.

Read against the paper, the sample's time point label means: less than 30 weeks on oral tofacitinib. The treatment or condition label, read with the paper, signifies: oral pan-JAK inhibitor, 5-10 mg twice daily. From alopecia areata patients, peripheral blood was collected along with lesional scalp punch biopsies. PBMCs were isolated by density centrifugation and stained for CD3, CD4 and CD8, and CD4+ and CD8+ T cells were sorted on a FACSAria. In the case of this clone: The specificity of this receptor is unknown. No quality values exist for individual bases; no much larger clone is one base distant.

Libraries were prepared through the immunoSEQ multiplex PCR assay. RNA was extracted from all samples and reverse transcribed into cDNA as template for TCR sequencing. First-strand cDNA was synthesized using SuperScript III with a 2:1 mix of oligo-dT and random hexamers. A synthetic immune receptor repertoire was used to measure amplification bias, and any remaining bias was corrected computationally. The original methods were these. Raw reads were preprocessed to remove errors, and CDR3 was defined according to IMGT conventions as the region from the conserved cysteine to phenylalanine. To get clonality, Shannon entropy was normalized by log2 of the number of productive unique TCRs and the result was subtracted from 1. Whether scalp clones were CD4 or CD8 was inferred by matching scalp TCRbeta sequences against CD4 and CD8 repertoires sorted from blood. The table was pulled from immuneACCESS by TCRdb, which kept in-frame rearrangements only. Such tables lose some clones; where checked, under half of the loss comes from unresolved V genes, and the rest has no known cause. Clone size and V and J calls were adopted from that table, with D and trimming inferred from the DNA. The sample data list 150,000 to 200,000 clones, and over 55% of these were observed just once. Just over 1% of the sample lies in the top ten.

The CDR3 starts with the cysteine, ends with the phenylalanine, and has 14 residues. Just the 42-base CDR3 DNA is kept, in frame starting at base 1. CDR1 and CDR2 are drawn from the germline V gene: LGHNA, YSLEER. Germline trimming: 4 bases from V, 7 bases from J; junction bases outside gene matches: 9. This TCR was sampled from a human donor with alopecia areata. The receptor chain draws on TRBV4-3 and TRBJ1-2, with 7 bases matching TRBD1. The input for sequencing was CD4+ T cells sorted from blood, taken at week 24, from a patient treated with tofacitinib. The CDR3 region reads CASSLIRDSAGYTF. The DNA sequence reads TGCGCCAGCAGCCTTATCCGGGACAGCGCTGGCTACACCTTC.